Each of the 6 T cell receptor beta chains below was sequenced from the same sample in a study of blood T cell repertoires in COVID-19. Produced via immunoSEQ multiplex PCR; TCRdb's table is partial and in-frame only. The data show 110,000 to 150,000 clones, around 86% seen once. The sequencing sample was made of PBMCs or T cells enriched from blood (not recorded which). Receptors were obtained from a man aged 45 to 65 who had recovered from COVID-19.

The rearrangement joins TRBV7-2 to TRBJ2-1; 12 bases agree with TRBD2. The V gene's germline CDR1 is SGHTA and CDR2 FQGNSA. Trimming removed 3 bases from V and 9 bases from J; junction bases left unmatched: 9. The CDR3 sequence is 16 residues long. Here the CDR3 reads CASSLGLAGGSGEQFF. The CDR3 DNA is TGTGCCAGCAGCTTGGGGCTAGCGGGGGGGTCGGGTGAGCAGTTCTTC. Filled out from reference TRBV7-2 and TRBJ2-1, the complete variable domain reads GAGVSQSPSNKVTEKGKDVELRCDPISGHTALYWYRQSLGQGLEFLIYFQGNSAPDKSGLPSDRFSAERTGGSVSTLTIQRTQQEDSAVYLCASSLGLAGGSGEQFFGPGTRLTVL.

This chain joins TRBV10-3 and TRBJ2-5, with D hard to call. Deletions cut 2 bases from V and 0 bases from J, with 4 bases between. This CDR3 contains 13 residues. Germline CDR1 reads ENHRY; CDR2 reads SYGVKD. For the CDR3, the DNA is TGTGCCATCAGTGAGCAGAACCAAGAGACCCAGTACTTC. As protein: CAISEQNQETQYF.

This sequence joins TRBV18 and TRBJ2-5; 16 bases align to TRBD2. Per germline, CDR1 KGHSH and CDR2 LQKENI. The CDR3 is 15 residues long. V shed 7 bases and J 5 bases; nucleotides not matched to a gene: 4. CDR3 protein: CASWGLAGGMETQYF. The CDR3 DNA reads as TGTGCCAGCTGGGGACTAGCGGGAGGGATGGAGACCCAGTACTTC.

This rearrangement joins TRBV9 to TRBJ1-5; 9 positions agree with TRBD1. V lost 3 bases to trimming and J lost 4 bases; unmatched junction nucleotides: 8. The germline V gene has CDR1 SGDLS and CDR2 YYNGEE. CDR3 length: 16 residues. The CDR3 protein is CASSATTGQGNQPQHF. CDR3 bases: TGTGCCAGCAGCGCAACTACGGGACAGGGTAATCAGCCCCAGCATTTT.

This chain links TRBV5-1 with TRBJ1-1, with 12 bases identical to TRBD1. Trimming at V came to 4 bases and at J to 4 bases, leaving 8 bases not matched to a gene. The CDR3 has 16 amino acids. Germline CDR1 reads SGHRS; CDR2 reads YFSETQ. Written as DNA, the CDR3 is TGCGCCAGCAGCCCGGGGACAGGGGGCGCGGGCACTGAAGCTTTCTTT. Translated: CASSPGTGGAGTEAFF.

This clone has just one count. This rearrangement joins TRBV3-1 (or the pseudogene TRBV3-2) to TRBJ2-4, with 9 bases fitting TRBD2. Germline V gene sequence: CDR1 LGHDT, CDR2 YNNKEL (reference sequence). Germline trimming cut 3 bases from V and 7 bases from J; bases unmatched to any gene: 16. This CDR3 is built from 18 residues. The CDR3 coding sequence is TGTGCCAGCAGCCAGCACGGACTAGCGACCTACCAGGGGAACATTCAGTACTTC. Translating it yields CASSQHGLATYQGNIQYF.